These 21 T cell receptor beta chains share one sample of origin, sequenced in a study of blood T cell repertoires in COVID-19. This table comes from immunoSEQ multiplex PCR, and its TCRdb copy is limited to in-frame clones, with some not included. Here the sample spans about 220,000 clones, over 80% being singletons. The specimen sequenced was PBMCs or T cells enriched from blood (not recorded which). The receptors originated from a middle-aged woman who had recovered from COVID-19.

The chain recombines TRBV14 with TRBJ1-4, with D maybe TRBD1 (5 bases). CDR3 length: 12 residues. CDR1 and CDR2 from the germline V gene are SGHDN and FVKESK. V dropped 4 bases and J dropped 8 bases, with 8 bases sitting between them. CDR3 in amino acids: CASSRRGEKLFF. CDR3 bases: TGTGCCAGCAGCCGGCGGGGGGAAAAACTGTTTTTT.

The chain combines TRBV11-2 with TRBJ2-7; 9 bases fit TRBD1. This CDR3 comprises 13 residues. Germline trimming cut 4 bases from V and 4 bases from J; bases unmatched to any gene: 2. The germline CDR1 and CDR2 sequences are SGHAT and FQNNGV. The CDR3 protein is CASSSGTGYEQYF. CDR3 DNA sequence: TGTGCCAGCAGCTCCGGGACAGGGTACGAGCAGTACTTC.

The rearrangement joins TRBV5-4 to TRBJ2-3; TRBD2 agrees at 7 bases. The germline gives CDR1 SGHNT, CDR2 YYREEE (reference sequence). The CDR3 loop spans 15 amino acids. Germline trimming cut 0 bases from V and 5 bases from J; bases unmatched to any gene: 6. The CDR3 loop reads CASSLAGQRGDTQYF. Written as DNA, the CDR3 is TGTGCCAGCAGCTTGGCGGGCCAGCGGGGAGATACGCAGTATTTT.

Worth noting for this clone: The sample carries other DNA sequences with the same CDR3. This sequence joins TRBV6-2 or TRBV6-3 and TRBJ2-5; the D is unclear. The CDR3 runs 11 residues. Germline assignment: CDR1 MNHEY and CDR2 SVGEGT. Trimming took 4 bases from V and 5 from J, leaving 5 bases between them. CDR3 nucleotides: TGTGCCAGCAGTTCCGGGGAGACCCAGTACTTC. Protein sequence: CASSSGETQYF.

This chain uses TRBV7-2 with TRBJ1-6; no clear D. Trimming removed 2 bases from V and 8 bases from J, with 7 bases in between. CDR3 length equals 13 residues. The germline V gene encodes CDR1 SGHTA and CDR2 FQGNSA. CDR3 DNA: TGTGCCAGCAGCTTACAGAGGGATTCACCCCTCCACTTT. It encodes CASSLQRDSPLHF.

The V and J genes are TRBV10-3 and TRBJ2-7; D remains unclear. The CDR3 sequence is 12 residues long. The germline V and J ends were trimmed by 2 bases and 2 bases, with 4 bases remaining between them. Per the germline V gene, CDR1 is ENHRY and CDR2 is SYGVKD. The CDR3 loop is CAISERAYEQYF. The CDR3 DNA is TGTGCCATCAGTGAGCGGGCCTACGAGCAGTACTTC.

J is TRBJ2-3 and V is TRBV18, with a tentative D call TRBD1 (6 bases). V lost 2 bases, J lost 4 bases, and 16 bases lay in between. CDR1 is KGHSH, CDR2 LQKENI, per germline. The CDR3 is 16 amino acids. The CDR3 DNA reads as TGTGCCAGCTCACCAGGGACATACCCGGACGCAGATACGCAGTATTTT. Protein: CASSPGTYPDADTQYF. Based on the CDR3 plus reference TRBV18 and TRBJ2-3, the full variable domain is NAGVMQNPRHLVRRRGQEARLRCSPMKGHSHVYWYRQLPEEGLKFMVYLQKENIIDESGMPKERFSAEFPKEGPSILRIQQVVRGDSAAYFCASSPGTYPDADTQYFGPGTRLTVL.

This chain joins TRBV9 and TRBJ2-2, with D perhaps matching TRBD1 (6 bases). Trimming removed 8 bases from V and 3 bases from J, with 17 bases in between. In germline, CDR1 is SGDLS, CDR2 YYNGEE. The CDR3 is 15 amino acids. The CDR3 DNA follows: TGTGCCAGGGATTCAAGACAGGTCCACACCGGGGAGCTGTTTTTT. It is translated as CARDSRQVHTGELFF.

The gene calls are TRBV24-1 and TRBJ2-5; the match to TRBD1 covers 8 bases. Germline trimming cut 5 bases from V and 5 bases from J; bases unmatched to any gene: 3. There are 13 residues in the CDR3. The germline CDR1 and CDR2 sequences are KGHDR and SFDVKD. The CDR3 nucleotides are TGTGCCACCAGTGCGCCAGGGGGCGAGACCCAGTACTTC. Its translation: CATSAPGGETQYF.

This chain links TRBV6-1 with TRBJ1-1; TRBD1 is a possible D gene (6 bases). The CDR3 consists of 18 residues. The ends were cut back, 2 bases at V and 5 bases at J, with 24 bases in the middle. In germline, CDR1 is MNHNS, CDR2 SASEGT. The DNA for the CDR3 is TGTGCCAGCAGTGAATTTCTCGTACAGGGCCCTAGTGGGACTGAAGCTTTCTTT. It translates to CASSEFLVQGPSGTEAFF.

The CDR3 sequence is CASSWGGRTNEKLFF. In DNA, the CDR3 is TGTGCCAGTAGTTGGGGGGGCCGGACTAATGAAAAACTGTTTTTT. The J gene is TRBJ1-4, the V gene TRBV19, with D possibly matching TRBD1 (6 bases). Germline CDR1 reads LNHDA; CDR2 reads SQIVND (reference sequence). With 5 bases removed from V and 2 bases from J, the gap between germline ends came to 12 bases. This CDR3 spans 15 amino acids.

The rearrangement links TRBV9 to TRBJ1-1, with D possibly TRBD1 on 5 matching bases. Trimming shortened V by 5 bases and J by 1 base, and 15 bases separated the two germline ends. Germline CDR1 SGDLS, CDR2 YYNGEE. The CDR3 has 15 residues. The CDR3 loop is CASSRYGGANTEAFF. The CDR3 DNA follows: TGTGCCAGCAGTCGTTACGGAGGGGCGAACACTGAAGCTTTCTTT.

The V gene is TRBV27, the J gene TRBJ1-1; D perhaps matches TRBD1 (6 bases). Germline V lookup: CDR1 MNHEY, CDR2 SMNVEV (reference sequence). Deletions cut 4 bases from V and 5 bases from J, with 14 bases between. This CDR3 has 14 amino acids. CDR3 in amino acids: CASSSGGLGTEAFF. The CDR3 DNA follows: TGTGCCAGCAGTTCGGGGGGCTTGGGGACTGAAGCTTTCTTT.

The rearrangement joins TRBV11-2 to TRBJ1-4; D gene ambiguous. The CDR3 extends over 15 amino acids. The ends were cut back, 10 bases at V and 3 bases at J, with 18 bases in the middle. CDR1 is SGHAT, CDR2 FQNNGV, per germline. The CDR3 nucleotides read TGTGCCACCCCTGAGCGTCGGGGAGCTAATGAAAAACTGTTTTTT. It encodes CATPERRGANEKLFF.

This clone appeared a few times. The chain joins TRBV4-1 to TRBJ1-1; 7 bases align to TRBD1. Germline values: CDR1 MGHRA, CDR2 YSYEKL. The CDR3 is 16 residues long. V lost 1 base and J lost 1; bases outside the gene matches: 6. The CDR3 bases are TGCGCCAGCAGCCAAGGGAGGGGGCGCCGGAACACTGAAGCTTTCTTT. As protein: CASSQGRGRRNTEAFF.

The rearrangement joins TRBV12-3 or TRBV12-4 to TRBJ2-7; 7 bases agree with TRBD1. The CDR3 is 13 residues long. The junction had 9 bases not matched to a gene; V was cut back by 6 bases and J by 7 bases. The DNA for the CDR3 is TGTGCCAGCAGCGGGACAGTACGAGGGGAGCAGTACTTC. Protein product: CASSGTVRGEQYF.

This rearrangement joins TRBV19 to TRBJ1-4; perhaps TRBD1 as D (5 bases). The length of the CDR3 is 12 residues. Trimming removed 9 bases at V and 6 bases at J, with 11 bases between. From germline, CDR1 is LNHDA and CDR2 SQIVND (reference sequence). CDR3 sequence reads: CASQGGDEKLFF. The CDR3 coding sequence is TGTGCCAGCCAGGGAGGGGATGAAAAACTGTTTTTT. The full variable domain, its missing parts supplied by reference TRBV19 and TRBJ1-4, is DGGITQSPKYLFRKEGQNVTLSCEQNLNHDAMYWYRQDPGQGLRLIYYSQIVNDFQKGDIAEGYSVSREKKESFPLTVTSAQKNPTAFYLCASQGGDEKLFFGSGTQLSVL.

The chain couples TRBV5-6 to TRBJ2-3; TRBD1 agrees at 12 bases. The CDR3 runs to 16 residues. V gave up 2 bases and J gave up 5 bases; unmatched junction bases: 6. The germline CDR1 and CDR2 sequences are SGHDT and YYEEEE. CDR3 DNA sequence: TGTGCCAGCAGCTTTGTCCGGGACAGGGGGCAAGATACGCAGTATTTT. Encoded protein: CASSFVRDRGQDTQYF.

The rearrangement links TRBV5-8 to TRBJ2-3; possibly TRBD1 for D (5 bases). The CDR3 length is 14 residues. Trimming left V 0 bases short and J 3 bases short, with 8 bases between. Germline values: CDR1 SGHTS, CDR2 YDEGEE. CDR3: CASSLGPGTDTQYF. The CDR3 coding sequence is TGTGCCAGCAGCTTGGGTCCAGGGACAGATACGCAGTATTTT.

The chain uses TRBV5-8 and TRBJ2-5; TRBD1 matches 8 bases. Looked up from germline, CDR1 is SGHTS and CDR2 is YDEGEE. J lost 4 bases, V lost 3 bases, and 14 bases had no gene match. This CDR3 contains 17 residues. The CDR3 spells CASSSGGGAMEGETQYF. In DNA, the CDR3 is TGTGCCAGCAGCTCAGGGGGCGGTGCTATGGAAGGAGAGACCCAGTACTTC.

In DNA form, the CDR3 reads TGTGCCAGCAGCCAATTAAGCGGGAGGCCGAACTACAATGAGCAGTTCTTC. The encoded protein is CASSQLSGRPNYNEQFF. The rearrangement links TRBV3-1 (or the pseudogene TRBV3-2) to TRBJ2-1; 9 bases map to TRBD2. This CDR3 spans 17 amino acids. In germline, CDR1 is LGHDT, CDR2 YNNKEL (reference sequence). The J segment lost 3 bases and the V segment lost 2 bases, leaving 8 bases of the junction unmatched.